Each of the 16 T cell receptor beta chains below was sequenced from the same sample in a study of T cell responses to AZD1222 COVID-19 vaccine (dated by TCRdb to about 2021). The time point label for this specimen denotes: sample from adult after SARS-CoV-2 infection, after symptom onset. Libraries were constructed by the immunoSEQ multiplex PCR assay. Here the immuneACCESS table is served through TCRdb, limited to in-frame sequences with V and J called. Missing clones are a known gap in these copies; in checked studies unresolved V genes cover under half, and the rest lacks a known reason. Recorded for this sample are more than 150,000 clones; less than 90% of them occurred a single time. The ten biggest clones cover 5.5% to 8.5% of the sample. The sequencing used peripheral blood, collected after recovery from COVID-19. The receptors come from an adult who had recovered from COVID-19.

This chain uses TRBV5-8 with TRBJ1-5; maybe TRBD1 (5 bases). Trimming shortened V by 3 bases and J by 3 bases, and 10 bases separated the two germline ends. Germline values: CDR1 SGHTS, CDR2 YDEGEE. The CDR3 totals 14 residues. The CDR3 sequence: CASSSGPSNQPQHF. CDR3 bases: TGTGCCAGCAGCTCGGGGCCATCCAATCAGCCCCAGCATTTT.

The chain combines TRBV3-1 (or the pseudogene TRBV3-2) with TRBJ1-3; no reliable D call. Germline V gene lookup returns CDR1 LGHDT and CDR2 YNNKEL (reference sequence). The V and J ends lost 3 bases and 3 bases respectively, with 6 bases between them. The CDR3 is made up of 13 amino acids. CDR3 coding DNA: TGTGCCAGCAGCCAGAACAGTGGAAACACCATATATTTT. This codes for CASSQNSGNTIYF.

The chain has TRBV7-9 and TRBJ2-7; 9 nucleotides align to TRBD1. CDR3 length: 14 residues. Germline CDR1 reads SEHNR; CDR2 reads FQNEAQ (reference sequence). The junction had 4 bases not matched to a gene; V was cut back by 4 bases and J by 3 bases. CDR3 loop: CASSSGTGFYEQYF. The CDR3 DNA sequence: TGTGCCAGCAGCTCCGGGACAGGGTTCTACGAGCAGTACTTC.

This clone came up once. The chain joins TRBV19 to TRBJ1-5; D is ambiguous. This CDR3 spans 15 amino acids. Per the germline V gene, CDR1 is LNHDA and CDR2 is SQIVND (reference sequence). Trimming took 3 bases from V and 2 from J, leaving 11 bases between them. As DNA, the CDR3 is TGTGCCAGTAGTATCCCGGGTAGGGGCAATCAGCCCCAGCATTTT. Its translation is CASSIPGRGNQPQHF.

The rearrangement uses TRBV2 and TRBJ1-5; possible D gene TRBD1, 5 bases. The CDR3 is 14 amino acids. The V and J ends lost 3 bases and 3 bases respectively, with 9 bases between them. Germline CDR1 and CDR2: SNHLY and FYNNEI. The CDR3 DNA sequence: TGTGCCAGCAGTGATACCAGGGACAATCAGCCCCAGCATTTT. Its protein product is CASSDTRDNQPQHF.

The chain links TRBV2 to TRBJ2-7; 11 bases are shared with TRBD2. The CDR3 contains 16 residues. Germline assignment: CDR1 SNHLY and CDR2 FYNNEI. V lost 2 bases to trimming and J lost 0 bases; unmatched junction nucleotides: 3. CDR3 sequence reads: CASSELAGGLSYEQYF. DNA of the CDR3: TGTGCCAGCAGTGAACTAGCGGGAGGCCTCTCCTACGAGCAGTACTTC.

The gene calls are TRBV10-2 and TRBJ1-2; 10 bases line up with TRBD1. The V gene's germline CDR1 is WSHSY and CDR2 SAAADI. This CDR3 has 14 residues. The V gene end was trimmed by 5 bases and the J gene end by 8 bases; junction bases not matched to a gene: 8. The CDR3 spells CASSPGTGVGGYTF. The CDR3 DNA reads as TGCGCCAGCAGTCCCGGGACAGGGGTCGGCGGCTACACCTTC.

The rearrangement links TRBV6-5 to TRBJ2-7, with 7 nucleotides matching TRBD1. CDR1 and CDR2 from the germline V gene are MNHEY and SVGAGI. J was trimmed by 3 bases and V by 5 bases; bases with no gene match: 10. The length of the CDR3 is 15 residues. The DNA for the CDR3 is TGTGCCAGCAGTCTAAGCCGGACAGGCTTCTACGAGCAGTACTTC. It encodes CASSLSRTGFYEQYF.

J is TRBJ2-3 and V is TRBV28; no clear D gene. Per germline, CDR1 MDHEN and CDR2 SYDVKM. The CDR3 runs 15 residues. Trimming left V 3 bases short and J 1 base short, with 11 bases between. The CDR3 sequence is CASSFVGSGTDTQYF. Here the CDR3 DNA reads TGTGCCAGCAGTTTTGTGGGATCCGGCACAGATACGCAGTATTTT.

J is TRBJ1-1 and V is TRBV6-4, with D uncertain. This CDR3 has 13 residues. Germline values: CDR1 MRHNA, CDR2 SNTAGT. V lost 3 bases, J lost 3 bases, and 8 bases lay in between. DNA of the CDR3: TGTGCCAGCAGTGAGCGCGGGGACACTGAAGCTTTCTTT. It specifies CASSERGDTEAFF.

V is TRBV6-5 and J is TRBJ2-7; 7 positions match TRBD1. The trim removed 2 bases at V and 3 bases at J, leaving 4 bases unmatched. The V gene's germline CDR1 is MNHEY and CDR2 SVGAGI. The CDR3 is made up of 14 amino acids. The CDR3 DNA is TGTGCCAGCAGTTACGACAGGGCCCTCTACGAGCAGTACTTC. This gives the protein CASSYDRALYEQYF.

The chain joins TRBV7-9 to TRBJ1-1; 10 bases match TRBD1. The CDR3 is made up of 14 amino acids. Germline CDR1 reads SEHNR; CDR2 reads FQNEAQ (reference sequence). V gave up 1 base and J gave up 11 bases; unmatched junction bases: 7. In nucleotides, the CDR3 is TGTGCCAGCAGCTTAGTCTTGGGACAGGGGTATGCTTTCTTT. It yields the protein CASSLVLGQGYAFF.

J is TRBJ1-6 and V is TRBV5-5; tentatively, D is TRBD1 (5 bases). The germline CDR1 and CDR2 sequences are SGHKS and YYEKEE (reference sequence). Trimming cost V 2 bases and J 7 bases, with 16 bases left between them. This CDR3 is built from 16 residues. CDR3 loop: CASSFLMGRLNSPLHF. The DNA for the CDR3 is TGTGCCAGCAGCTTCCTCATGGGGCGCCTCAATTCACCCCTCCACTTT. Based on the CDR3 plus reference TRBV5-5 and TRBJ1-6, the full variable domain is DAGVTQSPTHLIKTRGQQVTLRCSPISGHKSVSWYQQVLGQGPQFIFQYYEKEERGRGNFPDRFSARQFPNYSSELNVNALLLGDSALYLCASSFLMGRLNSPLHFGNGTRLTVT.

The V and J genes are TRBV6-1 and TRBJ1-2; D remains unclear. In germline, CDR1 is MNHNS, CDR2 SASEGT. Trimming took 5 bases from V and 0 from J, leaving 1 base between them. The CDR3 totals 11 residues. CDR3 protein: CASSSNYGYTF. DNA of the CDR3: TGTGCCAGCAGTTCTAACTATGGCTACACCTTC.

The V gene is TRBV7-2, the J gene TRBJ1-3; D ambiguous. CDR1 SGHTA and CDR2 FQGNSA come from the germline V gene. The CDR3 spans 13 residues. Trimming stripped 5 bases from V and 0 bases from J, with 5 bases between. CDR3: CASSRLSGNTIYF. The CDR3 DNA follows: TGTGCCAGCAGCCGGCTCTCTGGAAACACCATATATTTT. Full variable domain (missing parts from reference TRBV7-2 and TRBJ1-3): GAGVSQSPSNKVTEKGKDVELRCDPISGHTALYWYRQSLGQGLEFLIYFQGNSAPDKSGLPSDRFSAERTGGSVSTLTIQRTQQEDSAVYLCASSRLSGNTIYFGEGSWLTVV.

In this sample, this clone turned up once. The CDR3 DNA follows: TGTGCCAGCAGCCAAGATTTTGGCGAGCAGTACTTC. This gives the protein CASSQDFGEQYF. The J gene is TRBJ2-7, the V gene TRBV14, with D unresolved. Per the germline V gene, CDR1 is SGHDN and CDR2 is FVKESK. The length of the CDR3 is 12 residues. V lost 0 bases to trimming and J lost 6 bases, with 6 bases between them.